This TCR beta chain came from a study of cytomegalovirus exposure and HLA in healthy donors. General study findings and limits: Some segments of the V type, notably TRBV6-2 and TRBV6-3, were excluded as indistinguishable. Cytomegalovirus-associated TCR beta chains were listed, numbering some 170. Reportedly, fewer N-insertions than the approximately 700-donor mean appeared in an Asian-associated ancestry cluster in a later analysis.

Germline V lookup: CDR1 SGHRS, CDR2 YFSETQ. Losses at the gene ends were 0 bases for V and 4 bases for J; bases not matched to a gene: 11. The CDR3 contains 17 residues. As regards this clone: Its antigen is not known.

It was with 60 Vbeta and 13 Jbeta primers that the PCR ran. The assay was immunoSEQ multiplex PCR, and TCRdb's table has in-frame clones only and misses some. The table records around 190,000 clones, about 86% of them present only once. The TCR sequence derives from a man aged 35-49 years in good health and CMV-seropositive. The chain combines TRBV5-1 with TRBJ2-5; 8 bases agree with TRBD2. The specimen sequenced was PBMCs. The CDR3: CASSLEGSGTLRETQYF. CDR3 in DNA: TGCGCCAGCAGCTTGGAAGGTAGCGGGACACTCCGAGAGACCCAGTACTTC.